These T cell receptor beta chains were read from a single sample in a study of cytomegalovirus exposure and HLA in healthy donors. The protocol was immunoSEQ multiplex PCR, while the TCRdb copy is restricted to in-frame clones and leaves out a portion. The sample has over 100,000 clones; approximately 87% are singletons. Sequenced input: PBMCs. All receptors derive from a woman under 30 in good health and CMV-seropositive. Both conserved end residues are part of each CDR3. A D gene is named only where the DNA matches it firmly. Not every row has a clone size; where given, it reads once, few, many or a size class.

V gene,J gene,clone size,D gene,CDR3 protein,CDR3 DNA
TRBV11-2,TRBJ1-5,NA,TRBD1,CASSLGPDRAPDQPQHF,TGTGCCAGCAGCTTAGGACCTGACAGGGCCCCTGACCAGCCCCAGCATTTT
TRBV9,TRBJ1-1,NA,TRBD1,CASSPRQGSNTEAFF,TGTGCCAGCAGCCCTCGACAGGGTTCGAACACTGAAGCTTTCTTT
TRBV7-2,TRBJ2-1,few,NA,CASSTGRGGANEQFF,TGTGCCAGCAGCACGGGCAGGGGAGGGGCCAATGAGCAGTTCTTC
TRBV7-9,TRBJ2-7,NA,TRBD2,CASSSRTSGTYEQYF,TGTGCCAGCAGCTCGAGGACTAGCGGCACCTACGAGCAGTACTTC
TRBV19,TRBJ1-2,NA,NA,CASSIDRYGYTF,TGTGCCAGTAGTATAGACCGCTATGGCTACACCTTC
TRBV30,TRBJ1-1,NA,NA,CACQGMNTEAFF,TGTGCCTGCCAGGGCATGAACACTGAAGCTTTCTTT
TRBV2,TRBJ1-3,NA,NA,CASSAGERGGNTIYF,TGTGCCAGCTCAGCAGGGGAAAGAGGTGGAAACACCATATATTTT
TRBV5-1,TRBJ2-7,NA,TRBD1,CASSLTGTGFFEQYF,TGCGCCAGCAGCTTGACGGGGACAGGGTTTTTCGAGCAGTACTTC
TRBV19,TRBJ1-5,NA,TRBD1,CASSTSGGRGQPQHF,TGTGCCAGTAGTACCTCAGGGGGCAGGGGTCAGCCCCAGCATTTT
TRBV27,TRBJ1-5,NA,NA,CASSLGQSSQPQHF,TGTGCCAGCAGTTTAGGGCAAAGCAGCCAGCCCCAGCATTTT
TRBV19,TRBJ1-1,NA,NA,CASSPRENRVMNTEAFF,TGTGCCAGTAGTCCCAGGGAGAACAGGGTTATGAACACTGAAGCTTTCTTT
TRBV12-5,TRBJ1-3,NA,NA,CASGTATGTSLSGNTIYF,TGTGCTAGTGGTACCGCTACCGGGACATCCCTCTCTGGAAACACCATATATTTT
TRBV9,TRBJ2-7,NA,TRBD2,CASGTSANYEQYF,TGTGCCTCCGGGACTAGCGCGAACTACGAGCAGTACTTC
TRBV7-8,TRBJ2-7,NA,NA,CASSLVVGPYEQYF,TGTGCCAGCAGCTTAGTGGTGGGCCCCTACGAGCAGTACTTC
TRBV9,TRBJ1-1,NA,NA,CASFWFGGLNTEAFF,TGTGCCAGCTTTTGGTTCGGAGGGCTGAACACTGAAGCTTTCTTT
TRBV5-1,TRBJ1-1,NA,NA,CASSSSRGNTEAFF,TGCGCCAGCAGTTCGTCTAGGGGGAACACTGAAGCTTTCTTT
TRBV5-1,TRBJ1-2,NA,NA,CASSPDSFYGYTF,TGCGCCAGCAGCCCGGACAGTTTCTATGGCTACACCTTC
TRBV2,TRBJ1-1,NA,TRBD1,CASSRPTGGNTEAFF,TGTGCCAGCAGTCGCCCGACAGGGGGTAACACTGAAGCTTTCTTT
TRBV2,TRBJ1-1,NA,NA,CASSRSGMNTEAFF,TGTGCCAGCAGTCGATCAGGGATGAACACTGAAGCTTTCTTT
TRBV11-3,TRBJ2-1,once,NA,CASSPRWSNEQFF,TGTGCCAGCAGCCCCCGGTGGAGCAATGAGCAGTTCTTC
TRBV18,TRBJ1-2,NA,NA,CASSPTGNGYTF,TGTGCCAGCTCACCAACGGGGAATGGCTACACCTTC
TRBV6-5,TRBJ2-4,NA,TRBD2,CASSYSGRGWDIQYF,TGTGCCAGCAGTTACTCTGGGAGGGGTTGGGACATTCAGTACTTC
TRBV28,TRBJ2-3,few,TRBD2,CASRPLAEYSTDTQYF,TGTGCCAGCAGACCGCTAGCGGAATATAGCACAGATACGCAGTATTTT
TRBV9,TRBJ1-2,NA,TRBD1,CASSEGGQDFDGYTF,TGTGCCAGCAGCGAAGGGGGACAGGATTTCGATGGCTACACCTTC
TRBV9,TRBJ2-1,NA,NA,CASSASPVSYNEQFF,TGTGCCAGCAGCGCCAGTCCAGTCTCCTACAATGAGCAGTTCTTC
TRBV5-8,TRBJ1-2,NA,NA,CASSSGTRGYTF,TGTGCCAGCAGCTCCGGGACAAGAGGCTACACCTTC
TRBV18,TRBJ2-1,few,TRBD2,CASSPPTSGGGNEQFF,TGTGCCAGCTCACCCCCTACTAGCGGGGGGGGCAATGAGCAGTTCTTC
TRBV30,TRBJ2-3,NA,NA,CAWSVRDTQYF,TGTGCCTGGAGTGTTCGGGATACGCAGTATTTT
TRBV5-4,TRBJ2-3,NA,TRBD2,CASSILAGERPDTQYF,TGTGCCAGCAGCATCCTAGCGGGGGAAAGGCCAGATACGCAGTATTTT
TRBV5-1,TRBJ2-7,NA,TRBD1,CASSPGQAYYEQYF,TGCGCCAGCAGCCCGGGACAGGCCTACTACGAGCAGTACTTC
TRBV5-1,TRBJ1-2,NA,NA,CASSLTGTLNGYTF,TGCGCCAGCAGCTTGACTGGGACTCTAAATGGCTACACCTTC
TRBV27,TRBJ2-7,NA,TRBD2,CASTGTSGGSYEQYF,TGTGCCAGCACTGGGACTAGCGGGGGGTCCTACGAGCAGTACTTC
TRBV29-1,TRBJ1-2,NA,TRBD1,CSVDWQGASYGYTF,TGCAGCGTTGACTGGCAGGGGGCCTCCTATGGCTACACCTTC
TRBV30,TRBJ2-3,NA,NA,CALHRHKLRNPPPTDTQYF,TGTGCCTTGCACCGACACAAATTGCGTAATCCCCCCCCCACAGATACGCAGTATTTT
TRBV27,TRBJ1-2,few,NA,CASSLSPHGRYGYTF,TGTGCCAGCAGTTTATCCCCACATGGTCGATATGGCTACACCTTC
TRBV11-3,TRBJ2-3,NA,NA,CASSPLSTDTQYF,TGTGCCAGCAGCCCCTTAAGCACAGATACGCAGTATTTT
TRBV27,TRBJ1-4,NA,NA,CASSSRRVNEKLFF,TGTGCCAGCAGTTCCCGGAGGGTTAATGAAAAACTGTTTTTT
TRBV9,TRBJ1-4,NA,TRBD1,CASSADPMDRGRNNEKLFF,TGTGCCAGCAGCGCAGACCCGATGGACAGGGGCCGTAATAATGAAAAACTGTTTTTT
TRBV5-6,TRBJ2-5,NA,NA,CASSLERAQYF,TGTGCCAGCAGCTTGGAGCGCGCCCAGTACTTC
TRBV2,TRBJ1-1,NA,NA,CASSAQGHSNTEAFF,TGTGCCAGCAGTGCACAGGGCCACTCGAACACTGAAGCTTTCTTT
TRBV29-1,TRBJ2-7,NA,TRBD1,CSVSTGRYEQYF,TGCAGCGTCTCGACAGGGAGATACGAGCAGTACTTC
TRBV19,TRBJ2-7,NA,TRBD1,CASGIGQGFYEQYF,TGTGCCAGCGGAATCGGACAGGGTTTCTACGAGCAGTACTTC
TRBV6-1,TRBJ1-1,NA,NA,CASSELARSEAFF,TGTGCCAGCAGTGAACTAGCCAGGAGTGAAGCTTTCTTT
TRBV5-1,TRBJ1-1,NA,TRBD1,CASSARQGNTEAFF,TGCGCCAGCAGCGCCCGACAGGGGAACACTGAAGCTTTCTTT
TRBV5-1,TRBJ2-3,NA,TRBD1,CASSWTKVLGQGGTDTQYF,TGCGCCAGCAGCTGGACTAAGGTACTAGGACAGGGTGGCACAGATACGCAGTATTTT
TRBV28,TRBJ2-1,NA,TRBD2,CASSPRLAGSFYNEQFF,TGTGCCAGCAGTCCTAGACTAGCGGGATCTTTCTACAATGAGCAGTTCTTC
TRBV5-6,TRBJ1-1,NA,NA,CASSLARGGDKNTEAFF,TGTGCCAGCAGCTTGGCTAGGGGGGGCGATAAGAACACTGAAGCTTTCTTT
TRBV6-5,TRBJ1-2,few,NA,CASSSRTDYGYTF,TGTGCCAGCAGTTCACGGACAGACTATGGCTACACCTTC
TRBV6-1,TRBJ2-5,once,TRBD2,CASSFSGGHQETQYF,TGTGCCAGCAGTTTTAGCGGGGGCCATCAAGAGACCCAGTACTTC
TRBV9,TRBJ1-2,few,TRBD1,CASSGQGAHGYTF,TGTGCCAGCAGCGGACAGGGAGCCCATGGCTACACCTTC
TRBV4-1,TRBJ2-3,NA,TRBD2,CASSRLAGLRDTQYF,TGCGCCAGCAGCCGACTAGCGGGACTTAGGGATACGCAGTATTTT
TRBV19,TRBJ2-7,NA,NA,CASGMDYASYEQYF,TGTGCCAGTGGGATGGACTACGCCTCCTACGAGCAGTACTTC
TRBV7-8,TRBJ1-3,NA,NA,CASSPGKGIGNTIYF,TGTGCCAGCAGCCCAGGGAAAGGGATAGGAAACACCATATATTTT
TRBV6-1,TRBJ2-7,once,TRBD2,CASRFTSGGANEQYF,TGTGCCAGCAGGTTCACTAGCGGGGGGGCCAACGAGCAGTACTTC
TRBV2,TRBJ1-5,NA,NA,CASSSERQPQHF,TGTGCCAGCAGTTCAGAGCGACAGCCCCAGCATTTT